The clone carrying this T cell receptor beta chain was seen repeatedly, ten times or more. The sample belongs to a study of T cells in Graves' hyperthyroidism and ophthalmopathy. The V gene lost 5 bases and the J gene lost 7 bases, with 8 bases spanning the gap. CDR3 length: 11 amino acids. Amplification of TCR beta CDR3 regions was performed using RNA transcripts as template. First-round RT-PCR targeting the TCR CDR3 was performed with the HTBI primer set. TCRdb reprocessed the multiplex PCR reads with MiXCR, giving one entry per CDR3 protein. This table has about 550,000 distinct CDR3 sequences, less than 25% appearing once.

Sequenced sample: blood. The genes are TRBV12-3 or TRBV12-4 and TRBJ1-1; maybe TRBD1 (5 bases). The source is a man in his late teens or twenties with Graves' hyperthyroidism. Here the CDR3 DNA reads TGTGCCAGCAGTCGGACATTTGAAGCTTTCTTT. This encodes CASSRTFEAFF.